One sample yielded the 23 T cell receptor beta chains listed below, sequenced in a study of T cells in Graves' hyperthyroidism and ophthalmopathy. TCR beta CDR3 sequences were amplified from RNA transcripts. The TCR CDR3 was amplified in a first-round RT-PCR using the HTBI primer set. TCRdb called the multiplex PCR reads again in MiXCR, with one record for every CDR3 protein. The sample gives under 300,000 distinct CDR3 sequences, approximately 14% of which show up once; roughly 7.9% is in the top ten. The sequencing input was blood. The receptor source for this set is a middle-aged woman with Graves' hyperthyroidism.

This clonotype was seen many times. It may be a read error: a sequence one base away is much more abundant. V gene TRBV11-3 combines with J gene TRBJ2-5; D ambiguous. The CDR3 sequence is 12 residues long. V was pared by 0 bases and J by 3 bases, with 2 bases between. Per the germline V gene, CDR1 is SGHNT and CDR2 is YENEEA. The CDR3 sequence is CASSLDKETQYF. CDR3 bases: TGTGCCAGCAGCTTAGATAAAGAGACCCAGTACTTC.

At least ten counts were recorded for this clonotype. The V call is TRBV7-3, the J call TRBJ2-3; D not resolved. The CDR3 is 13 residues long. Germline CDR1 SGHTA, CDR2 FQGTGA. Trimming removed 5 bases from V and 1 base from J, with 7 bases in between. The CDR3 sequence: CASSRGGTDTQYF. In nucleotides, the CDR3 is TGTGCCAGCAGCCGAGGAGGCACAGATACGCAGTATTTT.

In its sample, this clonotype was seen many times. The chain links TRBV5-8 to TRBJ2-5; D might be TRBD1 (5 bases). The CDR3 runs 14 residues. Germline-derived CDR1 and CDR2 are SGHTS and YDEGEE. The ends were cut back, 0 bases at V and 5 bases at J, with 11 bases in the middle. CDR3 amino acids: CASSLGQGGETQYF. CDR3 nucleotide sequence: TGTGCCAGCAGCTTGGGCCAGGGTGGGGAGACCCAGTACTTC.

Relative to its sample, this clonotype is medium-sized (0.01 to 0.1%). The chain joins TRBV2 to TRBJ1-5, with D possibly being TRBD1 (5 bases). Germline V gene sequence: CDR1 SNHLY, CDR2 FYNNEI. The length of the CDR3 is 13 residues. The V end was cut by 6 bases, the J end by 0 bases, with 6 bases between. CDR3 sequence (DNA): TGTGCCAGCAGGGGGGATAGCAATCAGCCCCAGCATTTT. It yields the protein CASRGDSNQPQHF.

The sample holds many counts of this clonotype. In nucleotides, the CDR3 is TGTGCCAGCAGTGGAGGGGGGGTTGGGGGGACCAACACTGAAGCTTTCTTT. Translating gives CASSGGGVGGTNTEAFF. This rearrangement joins TRBV6-1 to TRBJ1-1; tentative D call: TRBD1 (6 bases). V lost 4 bases, J lost 2 bases, and 20 bases lay in between. Germline loops: CDR1 MNHNS, CDR2 SASEGT. The CDR3 extends over 17 amino acids.

This clonotype appeared many times. The genes are TRBV11-1 and TRBJ2-2; 8 bases fit TRBD1. The J segment lost 0 bases and the V segment lost 2 bases, leaving 2 bases of the junction unmatched. The germline CDR1 and CDR2 sequences are SGHAT and FQDESV (reference sequence). CDR3 size: 16 residues. The CDR3 reads CASSLQDRANTGELFF. The CDR3 nucleotides read TGTGCCAGCAGCTTACAGGACAGGGCGAACACCGGGGAGCTGTTTTTT.

This sequence joins TRBV24-1 and TRBJ2-2; D unclear. V was shortened by 9 bases and J by 3 bases, with 7 bases between the two germline ends. The CDR3 consists of 12 residues. Germline V CDR1 and CDR2: KGHDR, SFDVKD. The DNA of the CDR3 is TGTGCCACCTTGGGTCACACCGGGGAGCTGTTTTTT. Its protein is CATLGHTGELFF.

This clonotype was counted between two and nine times. The chain uses TRBV19 and TRBJ1-1; TRBD1 is a possible D gene (6 bases). This CDR3 is 17 amino acids long. The V gene's germline CDR1 is LNHDA and CDR2 SQIVND (reference sequence). V lost 2 bases and J 5 bases, leaving 21 bases between the germline ends. The chain's CDR3 is CASSISGADSLGTEAFF. In DNA, the CDR3 is TGTGCCAGTAGTATATCGGGGGCCGACTCCTTGGGTACTGAAGCTTTCTTT.

This clonotype has a count of ten or more. The rearrangement uses TRBV6-1 and TRBJ2-1, with a weak D call TRBD1 (6 bases). The germline CDR1 and CDR2 sequences are MNHNS and SASEGT. The CDR3 spans 13 residues. Trimming pared 9 bases from V and 5 bases from J, leaving 14 bases between. The DNA for the CDR3 is TGTGCCAGGACCCGGGCAGGGGACAATGAGCAGTTCTTC. It encodes CARTRAGDNEQFF.

The chain carries TRBV15 and TRBJ2-1, with D uncertain. Germline CDR1 and CDR2: LNHNV and YYDKDF (reference sequence). This CDR3 has 16 residues. Trimming removed 5 bases from V and 7 bases from J, with 21 bases in between. This chain's CDR3 is CATSPVPTKKGNEQFF. CDR3 nucleotide sequence: TGTGCCACCAGCCCTGTACCGACAAAAAAGGGTAATGAGCAGTTCTTC.

This clonotype was seen many times. The chain has TRBV24-1 and TRBJ2-5; 13 bases are a match to TRBD2. This CDR3 spans 15 amino acids. J lost 5 bases, V lost 9 bases, and 8 bases had no gene match. Germline assignment: CDR1 KGHDR and CDR2 SFDVKD. CDR3 residues: CATSGTSGTFETQYF. The CDR3 region has the DNA TGTGCCACCTCAGGGACTAGCGGGACGTTTGAGACCCAGTACTTC.

The chain joins TRBV4-2 to TRBJ1-4; no reliable D call. This CDR3 contains 14 residues. CDR1 and CDR2 (germline): LGHNA, YNFKEQ. V was trimmed by 1 base and J by 2 bases, leaving 5 bases between them. The CDR3 bases are TGTGCCAGCAGCCAAGGGGGTACTAATGAAAAACTGTTTTTT. Its translation is CASSQGGTNEKLFF.

This clonotype occurred many times. V and J are TRBV20-1 and TRBJ2-3, with 8 bases identical to TRBD2. The J segment lost 0 bases and the V segment lost 5 bases, leaving 7 bases of the junction unmatched. The CDR3 is 15 amino acids. Per the germline V gene, CDR1 is DFQATT and CDR2 is SNEGSKA (reference sequence). The CDR3 coding sequence is TGCAGTGCTCTCGACGCGGGAGGAAGCACAGATACGCAGTATTTT. This codes for CSALDAGGSTDTQYF.

This clonotype came up many times. The V and J genes are TRBV6-5 and TRBJ2-7; 11 positions match TRBD1. Per the germline V gene, CDR1 is MNHEY and CDR2 is SVGAGI. The CDR3 runs to 15 residues. J was trimmed by 3 bases and V by 2 bases; bases with no gene match: 3. CDR3 coding DNA: TGTGCCAGCAGTTACCAGGGGACAGGGGGCTACGAGCAGTACTTC. It is translated as CASSYQGTGGYEQYF.

In this sample, this clonotype turned up many times. V usage is TRBV7-9 and J usage is TRBJ2-3, with TRBD1 matching 9 bases. Germline CDR1 SEHNR, CDR2 FQNEAQ (reference sequence). The CDR3 totals 16 residues. Germline trimming cut 5 bases from V and 1 base from J; bases unmatched to any gene: 7. CDR3 region: CASSPGRTGGTDTQYF. CDR3 nucleotide sequence: TGTGCCAGCAGCCCAGGCAGGACAGGGGGCACAGATACGCAGTATTTT.

The chain is built from TRBV4-1 and TRBJ2-1, with 9 positions matching TRBD1. The CDR3 sequence is 17 residues long. Germline CDR1 is MGHRA and CDR2 is YSYEKL. J was trimmed by 8 bases and V by 1 base; bases with no gene match: 12. CDR3 residues: CASSQADRGIGDDEQFF. CDR3 in DNA: TGCGCCAGCAGCCAAGCGGACAGGGGTATCGGTGACGATGAGCAGTTCTTC.

This clonotype has just a few counts. The CDR3 reads CASSVTGETQYF. The CDR3 nucleotides are TGTGCCAGCAGCGTAACAGGGGAGACCCAGTACTTC. V usage is TRBV9 and J usage is TRBJ2-5, with a possible D match to TRBD1 (6 bases). The V end lost 1 base, the J end lost 5 bases, and 6 bases lay between the germline ends. Germline V lookup: CDR1 SGDLS, CDR2 YYNGEE. This CDR3 is 12 amino acids long.

This clonotype came up many times. V and J are TRBV28 and TRBJ1-1, with 9 bases aligning to TRBD1. The J segment lost 11 bases and the V segment lost 1 base, leaving 8 bases of the junction unmatched. CDR3 length: 14 residues. Germline CDR1 MDHEN, CDR2 SYDVKM. The CDR3 coding sequence is TGTGCCAGCAGTTTATTACAGGGGGCTAATAAGGCTTTCTTT. Translating gives CASSLLQGANKAFF.

In the case of this clonotype: The junction does not match germline at one end; this may be a read error. V usage is TRBV10-3 and J usage is TRBJ2-2, with D maybe TRBD2 (5 bases). The CDR3 extends over 15 amino acids. CDR1 and CDR2 (germline): ENHRY, SYGVKD. In DNA, the CDR3 is TGTGACATCAAAACCGGGATAACAAACACCGGGGAGCTGTTTTTT. It codes for CDIKTGITNTGELFF.

This clonotype was counted ten times or more. The chain recombines TRBV24-1 with TRBJ2-5; D may be TRBD1 or TRBD2 (5 bases each). This CDR3 has 13 amino acids. The germline CDR1 and CDR2 sequences are KGHDR and SFDVKD. Trimming stripped 4 bases from V and 7 bases from J, with 12 bases between. The CDR3 bases are TGTGCCACCAGTGAGTGGGACGGAGGGACCCAGTACTTC. Translating it yields CATSEWDGGTQYF.

Ten or more counts support this clonotype. V is TRBV3-1 and J is TRBJ2-2; D is unresolved. The germline V and J ends were trimmed by 1 base and 5 bases, with 5 bases remaining between them. The CDR3 has 13 amino acids. Germline assignment: CDR1 LGHDT and CDR2 YNNKEL (reference sequence). In DNA, the CDR3 is TGTGCCAGCAGCCAAGCTGGGACCGGGGAGCTGTTTTTT. It encodes CASSQAGTGELFF.

Notes on this clonotype: A single base separates this from a much larger clone, so it may be a read error. The V call is TRBV3-1, the J call TRBJ1-3, with D unresolved. The CDR3 extends over 17 amino acids. Germline CDR1 is LGHDT and CDR2 is YNNKEL (reference sequence). The CDR3 region is CASGQDVEHYSGNTIYF. DNA of the CDR3: TGTGCCAGCGGCCAAGATGTGGAGCACTACTCTGGAAACACCATATATTTT.

The chain links TRBV12-3 or TRBV12-4 to TRBJ2-1, with D hard to call. Matching the DNA end better, TRBJ2-7 makes the J call doubtful. This CDR3 region has 15 residues. Written as DNA, the CDR3 is TGTGCCAGCAGTTTATCAGGAGTTTCCTACAATGAGCAGTACTTC. This gives the protein CASSLSGVSYNEQYF.